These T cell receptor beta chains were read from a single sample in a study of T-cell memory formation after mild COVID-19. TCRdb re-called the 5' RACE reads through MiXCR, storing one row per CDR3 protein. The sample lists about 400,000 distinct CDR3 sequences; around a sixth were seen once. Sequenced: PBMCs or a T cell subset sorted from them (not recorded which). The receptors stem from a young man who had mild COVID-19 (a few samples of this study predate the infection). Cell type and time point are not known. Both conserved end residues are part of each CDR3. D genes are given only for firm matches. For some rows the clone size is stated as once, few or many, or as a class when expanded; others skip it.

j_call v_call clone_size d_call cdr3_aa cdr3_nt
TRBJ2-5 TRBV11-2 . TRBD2 CASSSLPGGNQETQYF TGTGCCAGCAGCTCCCTTCCCGGGGGGAACCAAGAGACCCAGTACTTC
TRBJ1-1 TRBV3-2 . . CASSQDQPDRLNTEAFF TGTGCCAGCAGCCAGGATCAGCCAGATAGACTGAACACTGAAGCTTTCTTT
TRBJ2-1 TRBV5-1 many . CASSSGTFSSYNEQFF TGCGCCAGCAGCTCCGGGACTTTCAGCTCCTACAATGAGCAGTTCTTC
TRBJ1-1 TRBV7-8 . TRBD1 CASSPPSGTGENEAFF TGTGCCAGCAGCCCTCCGTCCGGGACAGGCGAGAATGAAGCTTTCTTT
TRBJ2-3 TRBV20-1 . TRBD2 CSARTSGSDTQYF TGCAGTGCCCGGACTAGCGGGTCAGATACGCAGTATTTT
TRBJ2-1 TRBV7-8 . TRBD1 CASGSGGGEQFF TGTGCCAGCGGATCAGGGGGCGGTGAGCAGTTCTTC
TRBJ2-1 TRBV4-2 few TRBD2 CASSHFAGGSVGEQFF TGTGCCAGCAGCCATTTTGCGGGGGGCTCCGTAGGTGAGCAGTTCTTC
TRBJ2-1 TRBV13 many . CASSSMVNEQFF TGTGCCAGCAGCTCCATGGTCAATGAGCAGTTCTTC
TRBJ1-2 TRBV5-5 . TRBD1 CASSPGQAPYGYTF TGTGCCAGCAGCCCGGGACAGGCACCCTATGGCTACACCTTC
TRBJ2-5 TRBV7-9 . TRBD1 CASSFQGARETQYF TGTGCCAGCAGCTTCCAGGGGGCGCGAGAGACCCAGTACTTC
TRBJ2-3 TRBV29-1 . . CSVEEGVTSDTQYF TGCAGCGTTGAAGAGGGGGTGACATCAGATACGCAGTATTTT
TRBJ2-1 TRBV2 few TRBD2 CASSERHLSTSGGRGGNEQFF TGTGCCAGCAGTGAACGCCATCTATCGACTAGCGGGGGTAGAGGGGGGAATGAGCAGTTCTTC
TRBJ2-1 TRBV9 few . CASSLEGQQFF TGTGCCAGCAGCCTAGAGGGACAGCAGTTCTTC
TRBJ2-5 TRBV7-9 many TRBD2 CASSPKPGLAIETQYF TGTGCCAGCAGCCCAAAACCGGGACTAGCGATTGAGACCCAGTACTTC
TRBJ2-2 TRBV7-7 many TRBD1 CASSLSPGTGNTGELFF TGTGCTAGCAGCCTCTCCCCCGGGACAGGGAACACCGGGGAGCTGTTTTTT
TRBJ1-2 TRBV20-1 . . CSARNLIGRGYGYTF TGCAGTGCTAGAAATCTTATCGGCAGGGGCTACGGCTACACCTTC
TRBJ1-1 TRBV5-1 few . CASSQRRDFHTEAFF TGCGCCAGCAGCCAACGCCGGGACTTCCACACTGAAGCTTTCTTT
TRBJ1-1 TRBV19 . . CASTGYTEAFF TGTGCCAGTACTGGGTACACTGAAGCTTTCTTT
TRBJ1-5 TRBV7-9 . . CASSQFAGTESLQPQHF TGTGCCAGCAGCCAATTCGCCGGGACTGAGAGTCTTCAGCCCCAGCATTTT
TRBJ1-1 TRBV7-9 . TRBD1 CASRSVRPGGSQGEAFF TGTGCCAGCAGGTCTGTTCGGCCAGGGGGCTCCCAAGGTGAAGCTTTCTTT
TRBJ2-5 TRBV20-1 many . CSATIWGEQETQYF TGCAGTGCTACGATTTGGGGAGAGCAAGAGACCCAGTACTTC
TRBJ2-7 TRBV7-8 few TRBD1 CASSWNPGQGAEQYF TGTGCCAGCAGCTGGAACCCGGGACAGGGTGCCGAGCAGTACTTC
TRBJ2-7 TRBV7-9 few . CASSRGSYEQYF TGTGCCAGCAGCCGAGGGTCCTACGAGCAGTACTTC
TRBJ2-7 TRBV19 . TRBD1 CASSAGQGYEQYF TGTGCCAGTAGTGCCGGACAGGGCTACGAGCAGTACTTC
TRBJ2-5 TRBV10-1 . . CASSPGHASETQYF TGCGCCAGCAGTCCCGGCCATGCCTCAGAGACCCAGTACTTC
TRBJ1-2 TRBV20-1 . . CSARDLGANYGYTF TGCAGTGCTAGAGATTTGGGGGCTAACTATGGCTACACCTTC
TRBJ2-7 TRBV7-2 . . CASSSGRPPYEQYF TGTGCCAGCAGCTCGGGACGTCCCCCCTACGAGCAGTACTTC
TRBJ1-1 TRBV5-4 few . CASSLGQTRNTEAFF TGTGCCAGCAGCTTGGGACAGACCCGGAACACTGAAGCTTTCTTT
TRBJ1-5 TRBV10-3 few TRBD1 CAISEFAGQSNQPQHF TGTGCCATCAGTGAATTCGCGGGACAGAGCAATCAGCCCCAGCATTTT
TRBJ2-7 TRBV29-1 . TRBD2 CSVHSGGGSYEQYF TGCAGCGTTCACAGCGGGGGGGGCTCCTACGAGCAGTACTTC
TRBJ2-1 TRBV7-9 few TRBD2 CASSPAASGWEQFF TGTGCCAGCAGTCCCGCGGCTAGCGGGTGGGAGCAGTTCTTC
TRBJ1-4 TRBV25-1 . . CASSEWGGGRSGKLFF TGTGCCAGCAGTGAATGGGGCGGGGGACGCTCGGGAAAACTGTTTTTT
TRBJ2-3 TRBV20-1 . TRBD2 CSARVASGGGTSTDTQYF TGCAGTGCTAGAGTGGCTAGCGGGGGGGGAACTAGCACAGATACGCAGTATTTT
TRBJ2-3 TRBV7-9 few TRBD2 CASSPPPRAGGLVTQYF TGTGCCAGCAGCCCCCCCCCGAGAGCGGGGGGGCTGGTTACGCAGTATTTT
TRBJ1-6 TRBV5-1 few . CASSLEGQSRPLHF TGCGCCAGCAGCTTGGAAGGACAGTCTAGACCCCTCCACTTT
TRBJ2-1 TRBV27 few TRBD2 CASCPGLAGVGSYNEQFF TGTGCCTCGTGTCCCGGACTAGCGGGGGTAGGATCCTACAATGAGCAGTTCTTC
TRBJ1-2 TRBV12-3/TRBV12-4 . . CASSSGRTVYGYTF TGTGCCAGCAGTTCCGGTCGGACCGTCTATGGCTACACCTTC
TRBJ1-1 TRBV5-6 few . CASSLAGAGIGAFF TGTGCCAGCAGTCTGGCGGGGGCTGGGATAGGAGCTTTCTTT
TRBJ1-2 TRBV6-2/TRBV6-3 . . CASRSGRTYGYTF TGTGCCAGCAGATCAGGGCGTACCTATGGCTACACCTTC
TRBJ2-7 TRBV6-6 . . CASSYSFGGYEQYF TGTGCCAGCAGTTACTCGTTCGGGGGATACGAGCAGTACTTC
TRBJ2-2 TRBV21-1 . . CASSKKGPGTRVELFF TGTGCCAGCAGCAAAAAGGGGCCAGGCACCCGGGTGGAGCTGTTTTTT
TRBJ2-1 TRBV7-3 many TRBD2 CASSPSGGSDNEQFF TGTGCCAGCAGCCCTAGCGGGGGATCGGACAATGAGCAGTTCTTC
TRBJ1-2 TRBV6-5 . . CASRSTGTYGYTF TGTGCCAGCAGATCCACAGGGACCTATGGCTACACCTTC
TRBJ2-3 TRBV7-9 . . CASSTYRDTGDTQYF TGTGCCAGCAGCACCTACAGGGATACGGGAGATACGCAGTATTTT
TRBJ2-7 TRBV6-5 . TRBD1 CASSYGTGVDEQYF TGTGCCAGCAGTTATGGGACAGGGGTTGACGAGCAGTACTTC
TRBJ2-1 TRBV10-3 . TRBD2 CAISERAGGEQFF TGTGCCATCAGCGAGAGGGCGGGGGGTGAGCAGTTCTTC
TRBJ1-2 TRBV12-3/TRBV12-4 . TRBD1 CASGPRDRFYGYTF TGTGCCAGCGGTCCCCGGGACAGGTTCTATGGCTACACCTTC
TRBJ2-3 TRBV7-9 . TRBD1 CASSPPEGAKTDTQYF TGTGCCAGCAGCCCCCCAGAGGGGGCAAAGACAGATACGCAGTATTTT
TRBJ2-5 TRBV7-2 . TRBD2 CASSGRTSDETQYF TGTGCCAGCAGCGGACGGACTAGCGATGAGACCCAGTACTTC
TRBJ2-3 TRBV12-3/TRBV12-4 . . CASWTATKDTQYF TGTGCCAGTTGGACAGCTACGAAAGATACGCAGTATTTT